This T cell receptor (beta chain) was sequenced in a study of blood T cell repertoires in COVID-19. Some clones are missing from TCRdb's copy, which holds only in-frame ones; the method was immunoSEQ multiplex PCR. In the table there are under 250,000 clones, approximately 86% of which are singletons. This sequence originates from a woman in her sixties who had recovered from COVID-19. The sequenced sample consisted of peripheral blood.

Here the CDR3 reads CASTLTTGTDTQYF. CDR3 in DNA: TGCGCCAGCACTTTGACGACAGGGACAGATACGCAGTATTTT. The V call is TRBV5-1, the J call TRBJ2-3, with 7 bases matching TRBD1. Looked up from germline, CDR1 is SGHRS and CDR2 is YFSETQ. CDR3 length: 14 amino acids. V lost 6 bases to trimming and J lost 3 bases; unmatched junction nucleotides: 7.